This is a list of T cell receptor beta chains from one sample in a study of shared clonotypes between healthy human individuals. The data were produced by immunoSEQ multiplex PCR, yet TCRdb's version contains in-frame clones alone and is incomplete. The sample shows approximately 330,000 clones, more than 60% of them seen only once. What was sequenced was memory CD4+ T cells sorted from blood. These receptors originate from a man aged 25-40 years in good health. Each CDR3 is given with its conserved first and last residue. A D gene is named only where the DNA matches it firmly. Only part of the rows carry a size: once, few, many, or a class if the clone is expanded.

clone_size d_call j_call cdr3_length v_call cdr3_nt cdr3_aa
. TRBD1 TRBJ1-2 14 TRBV9 TGTGCCAGCAGCAGACAGGGACAAAACTATGGCTACACCTTC CASSRQGQNYGYTF
. . TRBJ2-7 14 TRBV7-2 TGTGCCAGCAGTTCCACATATAGCTCCTACGAGCAGTACTTC CASSSTYSSYEQYF
. . TRBJ2-2 13 TRBV5-1 TGCGCCAGCAGCTTGAGGGATGGCGGGGAGCTGTTTTTT CASSLRDGGELFF
. . TRBJ1-4 15 TRBV27 TGTGCCAGCAGTTTCACAGGGAGGCGAAATGAAAAACTGTTTTTT CASSFTGRRNEKLFF
few . TRBJ2-1 14 TRBV19 TGTGCCAGTACCCATGGCGGGTTCTACAATGAGCAGTTCTTC CASTHGGFYNEQFF
once . TRBJ1-1 13 TRBV6-6 TGTGCCAGCAGGGGCCGGATGAACACTGAAGCTTTCTTT CASRGRMNTEAFF
few TRBD1 TRBJ1-1 13 TRBV30 TGTGCCTGGTCCAGACAGGGAGGCACTGAAGCTTTCTTT CAWSRQGGTEAFF
. . TRBJ2-3 12 TRBV10-2 TGCGCCAGCAGGGAAGGTACAGATACGCAGTATTTT CASREGTDTQYF
few . TRBJ1-2 16 TRBV15 TGTGCCACCAGCGCAGATGTCGGACAGCCCTCTCGGGGCTACACCTTC CATSADVGQPSRGYTF
. . TRBJ1-3 14 TRBV5-1 TGCGCCAGCAGCCCAGGGAGAGCTGGAAACACCATATATTTT CASSPGRAGNTIYF
once . TRBJ2-3 15 TRBV7-8 TGTGCCAGCAGCGCCCAGTCCTCTCGCACAGATACGCAGTATTTT CASSAQSSRTDTQYF
. . TRBJ2-3 13 TRBV4-2 TGTGCCAGCAGCCAAGGCCCGCTAGAGACGCAGTATTTT CASSQGPLETQYF
. . TRBJ2-3 17 TRBV2 TGTGCCAGCAGTGAAATCCGTCGAGTCATCGCCCCAGATACGCAGTATTTT CASSEIRRVIAPDTQYF
. . TRBJ2-7 15 TRBV6-1 TGTGCCAGCAGTGAAGCCCTTCTATTACGGTACGAGCAGTACTTC CASSEALLLRYEQYF
. TRBD1 TRBJ1-1 16 TRBV6-1 TGTGCCAGCAGTGGCGGGACAGGGCTCCTGAACACTGAAGCTTTCTTT CASSGGTGLLNTEAFF
. TRBD1 TRBJ1-1 14 TRBV6-5 TGTGCCAGCAGTTTGATAGGGACAGGGGTTGAAGCTTTCTTT CASSLIGTGVEAFF
. . TRBJ1-1 11 TRBV19 TGTGCCAGTAGTAGGAACACTGAAGCTTTCTTT CASSRNTEAFF
. TRBD1 TRBJ2-3 15 TRBV5-1 TGCGCCAGCAGCTTATCCGGGACAGGTCTAGATACGCAGTATTTT CASSLSGTGLDTQYF
once . TRBJ1-2 13 TRBV14 TGTGCCAGCAGCCAAGGGGCGAACTATGGCTACACCTTC CASSQGANYGYTF
. TRBD2 TRBJ2-4 16 TRBV7-2 TGTGCCAGCAGCCCAAGCGGGAGGATAGCCAAAAACATTCAGTACTTC CASSPSGRIAKNIQYF
. . TRBJ1-5 13 TRBV28 TGTGCCAGCAGTTACATCTCCGGTCAGCCCCAGCATTTT CASSYISGQPQHF
. . TRBJ1-2 12 TRBV2 TGTGCCAGCAGTGAACGCATTCTCGGCTACACCTTC CASSERILGYTF
few . TRBJ1-1 11 TRBV29-1 TGCAGCGGGGGGGGTAGCGCTGAAGCTTTCTTT CSGGGSAEAFF
. TRBD1 TRBJ2-7 15 TRBV2 TGTGCCAGCCTTAGGACAGGGGGCTCTCATTACGAGCAGTACTTC CASLRTGGSHYEQYF
. . TRBJ2-2 15 TRBV14 TGTGCCAGCAGCAAACCGGAGGGTGGCACCGGGGAGCTGTTTTTT CASSKPEGGTGELFF
many . TRBJ1-1 13 TRBV2 TGTGCCAGCAGTGAATGGGTAGGCACTGAAGCTTTCTTT CASSEWVGTEAFF
once . TRBJ2-2 16 TRBV7-8 TGTGCCAGCAGCCCACGGACCGGGGCCAACACCGGGGAGCTGTTTTTT CASSPRTGANTGELFF
. . TRBJ2-1 14 TRBV9 TGTGCCAGCAGCCCCAGGAGCTCCTACAATGAGCAGTTCTTC CASSPRSSYNEQFF
. . TRBJ2-5 14 TRBV5-6 TGTGCCAGCAGCCCTAGGAGGGTGGTGGAGACCCAGTACTTC CASSPRRVVETQYF
. TRBD1 TRBJ1-3 15 TRBV6-5 TGTGCCAGCAGCCCTGCTACAGGGGCTGGAAACACCATATATTTT CASSPATGAGNTIYF
. . TRBJ1-2 15 TRBV7-6 TGTGCCAGCAGCCCCACAGTTACAGGGATAAGTGGCTACACCTTC CASSPTVTGISGYTF
. . TRBJ2-1 16 TRBV2 TGTGCCAGCAGGTCCGGGCCAAACCAATCCCCTGGAGAGCAGTTCTTC CASRSGPNQSPGEQFF